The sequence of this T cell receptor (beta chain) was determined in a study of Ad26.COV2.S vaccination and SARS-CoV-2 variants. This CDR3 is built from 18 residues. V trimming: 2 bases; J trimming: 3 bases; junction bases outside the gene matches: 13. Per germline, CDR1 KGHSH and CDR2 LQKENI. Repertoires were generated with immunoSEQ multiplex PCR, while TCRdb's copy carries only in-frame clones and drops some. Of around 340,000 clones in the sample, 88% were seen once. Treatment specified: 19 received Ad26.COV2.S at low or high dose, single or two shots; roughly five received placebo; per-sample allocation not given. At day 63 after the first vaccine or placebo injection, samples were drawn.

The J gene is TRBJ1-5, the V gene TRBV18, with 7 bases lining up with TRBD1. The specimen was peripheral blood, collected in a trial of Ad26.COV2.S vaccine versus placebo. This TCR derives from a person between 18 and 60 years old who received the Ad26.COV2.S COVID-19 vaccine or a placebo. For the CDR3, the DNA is TGTGCCAGCTCACCAGATACTGTCTGGGACAGAGACAATCAGCCCCAGCATTTT. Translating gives CASSPDTVWDRDNQPQHF. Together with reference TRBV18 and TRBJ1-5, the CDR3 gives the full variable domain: NAGVMQNPRHLVRRRGQEARLRCSPMKGHSHVYWYRQLPEEGLKFMVYLQKENIIDESGMPKERFSAEFPKEGPSILRIQQVVRGDSAAYFCASSPDTVWDRDNQPQHFGDGTRLSIL.